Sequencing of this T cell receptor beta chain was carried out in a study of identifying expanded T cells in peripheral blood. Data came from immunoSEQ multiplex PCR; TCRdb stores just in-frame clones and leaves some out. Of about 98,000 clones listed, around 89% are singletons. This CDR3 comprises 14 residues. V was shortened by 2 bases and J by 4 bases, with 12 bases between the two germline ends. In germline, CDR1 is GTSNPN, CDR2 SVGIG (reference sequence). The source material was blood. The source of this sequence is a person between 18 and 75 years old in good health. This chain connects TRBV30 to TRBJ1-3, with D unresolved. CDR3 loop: CAWSRTSGGNTIYF. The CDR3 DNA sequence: TGTGCCTGGAGTAGGACCAGCGGCGGAAACACCATATATTTT.